The 27 T cell receptor beta chains presented below share a single source sample, sequenced in a study of CXCR3-negative and CXCR3-positive naive CD8 T cells. The TRB cDNA libraries were prepared by 5' RACE with UMI labels. Reprocessing the 5' RACE reads, TCRdb reports a single entry for every CDR3 protein and omits DNA. Found here are fewer than 60,000 distinct CDR3 sequences; the top ten clones hold 20% to 25%. Sequencing was carried out using memory CD8+ T cells from blood. The source is a human donor in good health. Some clones in this sample may be carry-over from other donors' samples.

V usage is TRBV11-2 and J usage is TRBJ2-1. The CDR3 is 16 amino acids. Germline values: CDR1 SGHAT, CDR2 FQNNGV. CDR3 protein: CASSLGGSSPYNEQFF.

V is TRBV5-1 and J is TRBJ2-7; TCRdb's D gene call, TRBD2, goes unchecked for lack of DNA. This CDR3 is 14 amino acids long. Germline V lookup: CDR1 SGHRS, CDR2 YFSETQ. The CDR3 is CASSFEAGVYEQYF. Based on the CDR3 plus reference TRBV5-1 and TRBJ2-7, the full variable domain is KAGVTQTPRYLIKTRGQQVTLSCSPISGHRSVSWYQQTPGQGLQFLFEYFSETQRNKGNFPGRFSGRQFSNSRSEMNVSTLELGDSALYLCASSFEAGVYEQYFGPGTRLTVT.

The chain's CDR3 is CASSTDSVGELFF. The V gene is TRBV27, the J gene TRBJ2-2. CDR1 and CDR2 from the germline V gene are MNHEY and SMNVEV (reference sequence). The CDR3 is 13 amino acids.

The rearrangement uses TRBV4-2 and TRBJ1-1. The V gene's germline CDR1 is LGHNA and CDR2 YNFKEQ. CDR3 length equals 14 residues. The CDR3 region is CASSQVLENTEAFF.

CDR3 amino acids: CASSLEGRTNTGELFF. The rearrangement joins TRBV7-2 to TRBJ2-2; TCRdb outputs TRBD2, but without DNA this stays unchecked. This CDR3 contains 16 residues. Germline V lookup: CDR1 SGHTA, CDR2 FQGNSA.

The rearrangement joins TRBV4-3 to TRBJ2-3; TCRdb's D call, TRBD1, is unchecked because there is no DNA. The CDR3 consists of 17 residues. Germline CDR1 is LGHNA and CDR2 is YSLEER. Here the CDR3 reads CASSQAGTSLITDTQYF.

This clonotype is called medium-sized based on its frequency. This chain uses TRBV20-1 with TRBJ2-3; TCRdb's D call of TRBD2 is untestable without DNA. There are 16 residues in the CDR3. Per germline, CDR1 DFQATT and CDR2 SNEGSKA (reference sequence). The CDR3 sequence is CSAIPLAGGPTDTQYF.

V usage is TRBV28 and J usage is TRBJ2-3. CDR3 size: 14 residues. Germline V gene data show CDR1 as MDHEN and CDR2 as SYDVKM. The CDR3 region is CASMELQQSDTQYF.

The chain carries TRBV29-1 and TRBJ2-5; TCRdb's D call, TRBD1, is unchecked because there is no DNA. Germline-derived CDR1 and CDR2 are SQVTM and ANQGSEA. This CDR3 is built from 14 residues. The CDR3 reads CSVDLGRGQETQYF.

The chain carries TRBV12-3 or TRBV12-4 and TRBJ1-2; the TCRdb call, TRBD1, lacks DNA for checking. This CDR3 contains 13 residues. CDR3 protein: CASSDGQLYGYTF.

The V call is TRBV20-1, the J call TRBJ1-6; TCRdb names TRBD1, which stays unverified in the absence of DNA. This CDR3 has 14 amino acids. Germline assignment: CDR1 DFQATT and CDR2 SNEGSKA (reference sequence). The CDR3: CSAMAGADNSPLHF.

The chain is built from TRBV28 and TRBJ2-7; checking the TCRdb D call of TRBD2 is not possible without DNA. The CDR3 length is 20 residues. The germline gives CDR1 MDHEN, CDR2 SYDVKM. The CDR3 sequence is CASSASWDPSGKSGSYEQYF.

The chain recombines TRBV20-1 with TRBJ2-1; TCRdb designates TRBD1, a call that cannot be tested without DNA. This CDR3 has 14 amino acids. Per germline, CDR1 DFQATT and CDR2 SNEGSKA (reference sequence). Here the CDR3 reads CSAQDWVPGNEQFF.

The V call is TRBV29-1, the J call TRBJ1-2; the TRBD1 assignment by TCRdb is unverifiable without DNA. The CDR3 extends over 13 amino acids. Germline values: CDR1 SQVTM, CDR2 ANQGSEA. The chain's CDR3 is CSVVRQGNYGYTF.

This chain links TRBV7-9 with TRBJ2-5; with no DNA, the TCRdb D assignment of TRBD2 cannot be verified. Germline CDR1 is SEHNR and CDR2 is FQNEAQ (reference sequence). This CDR3 has 15 residues. The CDR3 spells CASSPRTSGYTTQYF.

V usage is TRBV28 and J usage is TRBJ2-7. CDR3 size: 13 residues. CDR1 and CDR2 (germline): MDHEN, SYDVKM. The CDR3 here is CASSPDLSYEQYF.

This chain uses TRBV3-1 with TRBJ2-1; TCRdb outputs TRBD1, but without DNA this stays unchecked. CDR3 size: 17 residues. CDR1 is LGHDT, CDR2 YNNKEL, per germline (reference sequence). The CDR3: CASSHDPMTGGYNEQFF.

V gene TRBV12-3 or TRBV12-4 combines with J gene TRBJ2-1. The CDR3 is made up of 12 amino acids. The CDR3 loop reads CASSLKETEQFF.

The chain has TRBV3-1 and TRBJ2-4. This CDR3 spans 12 amino acids. Germline-derived CDR1 and CDR2 are LGHDT and YNNKEL (reference sequence). The CDR3: CASSQEWDIQYF.

The chain recombines TRBV15 with TRBJ2-7; TCRdb selects TRBD1, and the lack of DNA leaves this call unchecked. The germline V gene encodes CDR1 LNHNV and CDR2 YYDKDF (reference sequence). The CDR3 runs 14 residues. The CDR3 loop is CATSSRTVFYEQYF.

The chain recombines TRBV6-6 with TRBJ2-7; without DNA, the TCRdb call of TRBD1 cannot be checked. Per germline, CDR1 MNHNY and CDR2 SVGAGI (reference sequence). The CDR3 sequence is 14 residues long. This CDR3 reads CASITGQGRDEQYF.

The V gene is TRBV29-1, the J gene TRBJ2-7; with no DNA, the TCRdb D assignment of TRBD1 cannot be verified. The CDR3 extends over 13 amino acids. The germline gives CDR1 SQVTM, CDR2 ANQGSEA. This chain's CDR3 is CSVVPTDYYEQYF.

This clonotype is deemed medium-sized by its frequency. The gene calls are TRBV4-3 and TRBJ2-6. The CDR3 contains 16 residues. CDR1 is LGHNA, CDR2 YSLEER, per germline. The CDR3 protein is CASSQEEGSGANVLTF.

The chain links TRBV10-2 to TRBJ2-2; TCRdb's D call, TRBD1, is unchecked because there is no DNA. Germline values: CDR1 WSHSY, CDR2 SAAADI. The CDR3 totals 14 residues. The CDR3 reads CASKGQGNTGELFF.

The chain joins TRBV5-4 to TRBJ2-3; TCRdb calls TRBD2, which cannot be checked without DNA. Germline loops: CDR1 SGHNT, CDR2 YYREEE (reference sequence). The CDR3 spans 18 residues. The chain's CDR3 is CASSPARASGGAPDTQYF.

The chain combines TRBV29-1 with TRBJ2-3; absent DNA, TCRdb's TRBD1 call cannot be checked. The CDR3 covers 13 residues. Per germline, CDR1 SQVTM and CDR2 ANQGSEA. CDR3 amino acids: CSVADRAGDTQYF.

This chain uses TRBV21-1 with TRBJ2-7; TCRdb outputs TRBD1, but without DNA this stays unchecked. TRBV21-1 is labeled a pseudogene. The CDR3 loop spans 16 amino acids. Here the CDR3 reads CASPQPPGQSSYEQYF.